These 29 T cell receptor beta chains originate from one sample sequenced in a study of blood T cell repertoires in COVID-19 (dated by TCRdb to 2018 to 2020). Libraries were made using the immunoSEQ multiplex PCR assay. The immuneACCESS repertoire file appears here via TCRdb, limited to in-frame rearrangements. These files lack a portion of the clones; in checked studies, under half of the deficit traces to unresolved V genes, and the cause of the others is not known. The table for this sample lists 350,000 to 550,000 clones; 80% to 90% of them were counted only once. In total, the top ten clones hold around 1.1% of the sample. The sample consisted of PBMCs or T cells enriched from blood (not recorded which). The source of these receptors is a man aged 25 to 45 who had recovered from COVID-19.

V and J are TRBV14 and TRBJ2-5, with TRBD1 matching over 7 bases. The CDR3 runs to 15 residues. V trimming: 4 bases; J trimming: 5 bases; junction bases outside the gene matches: 10. CDR1 and CDR2 from the germline V gene are SGHDN and FVKESK. CDR3 region: CASSRASTGYETQYF. CDR3 coding DNA: TGTGCCAGCAGCCGAGCCTCGACAGGGTACGAGACCCAGTACTTC.

The CDR3 protein is CASSETGLTNNEQFF. DNA of the CDR3: TGTGCCAGCAGTGAAACTGGGCTAACCAACAATGAGCAGTTCTTC. The chain combines TRBV25-1 with TRBJ2-1, with D uncertain. Germline-derived CDR1 and CDR2 are MGHDK and SYGVNS. The germline V and J ends were trimmed by 2 bases and 5 bases, with 13 bases remaining between them. This CDR3 contains 15 residues.

The chain recombines TRBV11-2 with TRBJ2-3; TRBD2 is a possible D gene (5 bases). Trimming pared 5 bases from V and 5 bases from J, leaving 11 bases between. This CDR3 comprises 13 residues. CDR1 is SGHAT and CDR2 is FQNNGV in the germline V gene. The CDR3 loop is CASSPWTGDTQYF. Written as DNA, the CDR3 is TGTGCCAGCAGCCCCTGGACTGGAGATACGCAGTATTTT.

The rearrangement links TRBV9 to TRBJ1-2; D remains unclear. Germline V gives CDR1 SGDLS, CDR2 YYNGEE. The CDR3 spans 14 residues. Trimming left V 6 bases short and J 4 bases short, with 16 bases between. The CDR3 loop reads CASTAADISYGYTF. The CDR3 DNA reads TGTGCCAGCACCGCAGCAGACATAAGCTATGGCTACACCTTC.

Turning to this clone: The sample has other DNA sequences that encode this CDR3 too. This chain connects TRBV5-6 to TRBJ2-7; possibly TRBD2 for D (5 bases). Trimming took 0 bases from V and 2 from J, leaving 9 bases between them. The CDR3 extends over 14 amino acids. The germline V gene has CDR1 SGHDT and CDR2 YYEEEE. CDR3 sequence (DNA): TGTGCCAGCAGCTTGGGTACGGGGACCTACGAGCAGTACTTC. It specifies CASSLGTGTYEQYF.

The J gene is TRBJ1-2, the V gene TRBV28, with D possibly matching TRBD1 (5 bases). This CDR3 is built from 13 residues. Trimming removed 10 bases at V and 2 bases at J, with 14 bases between. Germline V gene data show CDR1 as MDHEN and CDR2 as SYDVKM. CDR3: CATGGRLNYGYTF. Here the CDR3 DNA reads TGTGCCACCGGGGGACGTCTAAACTATGGCTACACCTTC.

The chain joins TRBV3-1 (or the pseudogene TRBV3-2) to TRBJ1-1, with D maybe TRBD1 (5 bases). From germline, CDR1 is LGHDT and CDR2 YNNKEL (reference sequence). The length of the CDR3 is 15 residues. Trimming cost V 1 base and J 6 bases, with 15 bases left between them. CDR3 region: CASSQVAGSVAEAFF. The CDR3 bases are TGTGCCAGCAGCCAAGTCGCAGGGTCCGTCGCTGAAGCTTTCTTT.

This chain joins TRBV27 and TRBJ2-1, with a tentative D call TRBD1 (6 bases). The germline gives CDR1 MNHEY, CDR2 SMNVEV (reference sequence). The length of the CDR3 is 17 residues. Deletions cut 3 bases from V and 0 bases from J, with 15 bases between. CDR3 DNA sequence: TGTGCCAGCAGTTTGTTCGGACAGAAGAGCTCCTACAATGAGCAGTTCTTC. It is translated as CASSLFGQKSSYNEQFF.

The J gene is TRBJ1-5, the V gene TRBV7-2, with D possibly being TRBD1 (5 bases). V lost 4 bases and J 2 bases, leaving 9 bases between the germline ends. Germline V gives CDR1 SGHTA, CDR2 FQGNSA. There are 14 residues in the CDR3. CDR3 sequence: CASSSQGGNQPQHF. CDR3 DNA: TGTGCCAGCAGCTCGCAGGGCGGCAATCAGCCCCAGCATTTT.

The V call is TRBV3-1 (or the pseudogene TRBV3-2), the J call TRBJ2-1; no clear D. Trimming left V 1 base short and J 10 bases short, with 8 bases between. Germline CDR1 LGHDT, CDR2 YNNKEL (reference sequence). The CDR3 is made up of 12 amino acids. This chain's CDR3 is CASSQVSLEQFF. The CDR3 DNA sequence: TGTGCCAGCAGCCAAGTTAGCCTAGAGCAGTTCTTC.

The rearrangement joins TRBV12-5 to TRBJ2-1; 8 positions agree with TRBD1. CDR3 length: 18 amino acids. J lost 5 bases, V lost 7 bases, and 19 bases had no gene match. Germline assignment: CDR1 LGHNT and CDR2 FRNRAP. The DNA for the CDR3 is TGTGCTAGTGTTTCTTCCCCCAAGGACAGGGCCTTTCACAATGAGCAGTTCTTC. Amino acid sequence: CASVSSPKDRAFHNEQFF.

About this clone: Other DNA sequences of this sample code for an identical CDR3. This chain uses TRBV28 with TRBJ1-2; 10 bases map to TRBD1. The CDR3 is made up of 14 amino acids. V lost 5 bases and J lost 4; bases outside the gene matches: 4. Germline CDR1 and CDR2: MDHEN and SYDVKM. DNA of the CDR3: TGTGCCAGCAGTCCGGGACAGGGGCCCTATGGCTACACCTTC. It translates to CASSPGQGPYGYTF.

The V and J genes are TRBV28 and TRBJ2-3; 7 bases match TRBD2. In germline, CDR1 is MDHEN, CDR2 SYDVKM. V trimming: 10 bases; J trimming: 2 bases; junction bases outside the gene matches: 6. The CDR3 covers 13 residues. The CDR3 DNA reads as TGTGCCATCTCTAGCGGACTCACAGATACGCAGTATTTT. Residues: CAISSGLTDTQYF.

This chain joins TRBV7-8 and TRBJ2-6; unclear D gene. The CDR3 has 14 residues. Germline values: CDR1 SGHVS, CDR2 FQNEAQ. Trimming removed 1 base from V and 4 bases from J, with 5 bases in between. The CDR3 spells CASSLDGGANVLTF. Written as DNA, the CDR3 is TGTGCCAGCAGCTTAGATGGCGGGGCCAACGTCCTGACTTTC. The entire variable domain, with the rest obtained from reference TRBV7-8 and TRBJ2-6, is as follows: GAGVSQSPRYKVAKRGQDVALRCDPISGHVSLFWYQQALGQGPEFLTYFQNEAQLDKSGLPSDRFFAERPEGSVSTLKIQRTQQEDSAVYLCASSLDGGANVLTFGAGSRLTVL.

The J gene is TRBJ1-3, the V gene TRBV4-1; unclear D gene. Trimming took off 1 base at V and 4 bases at J, with 11 bases between the two ends. The germline V gene encodes CDR1 MGHRA and CDR2 YSYEKL. CDR3 length: 15 amino acids. Here the CDR3 reads CASSQVQASGNTIYF. DNA for the CDR3: TGCGCCAGCAGCCAAGTTCAGGCCTCCGGAAACACCATATATTTT.

The V and J genes are TRBV28 and TRBJ2-7, with 9 bases matching TRBD2. The CDR3 is made up of 15 amino acids. V was pared by 1 base and J by 1 base, with 2 bases of the junction left unmatched. The germline V gene has CDR1 MDHEN and CDR2 SYDVKM. The CDR3, as DNA: TGTGCCAGCAGTTTATTAGCGGGAGAATCCTACGAGCAGTACTTC. This gives the protein CASSLLAGESYEQYF.

The chain recombines TRBV30 with TRBJ2-3, with 9 bases identical to TRBD1. Germline V gives CDR1 GTSNPN, CDR2 SVGIG (reference sequence). V lost 5 bases, J lost 3 bases, and 6 bases stayed unmatched. This CDR3 is built from 14 residues. The CDR3 DNA sequence: TGTGCCTGGGCCAGGGACAGGGAGACAGATACGCAGTATTTT. Translation gives CAWARDRETDTQYF.

The genes are TRBV14 and TRBJ2-1, with D hard to call. Germline CDR1 and CDR2: SGHDN and FVKESK. This CDR3 spans 14 amino acids. Trimming removed 1 base at V and 3 bases at J, with 7 bases between. The CDR3 loop is CASSQGSNYNEQFF. The CDR3 DNA is TGTGCCAGCAGCCAAGGCAGTAACTACAATGAGCAGTTCTTC.

The chain has TRBV24-1 and TRBJ1-1; TRBD1 matches at 7 bases. With V trimmed by 5 bases and J by 5 bases, 13 bases remained unmatched. The CDR3 loop spans 16 amino acids. Germline loops: CDR1 KGHDR, CDR2 SFDVKD. The CDR3 reads CATSGYSWTGGTEAFF. CDR3 nucleotide sequence: TGTGCCACCAGTGGATATTCCTGGACAGGCGGGACTGAAGCTTTCTTT.

The rearrangement joins TRBV27 to TRBJ1-6, with D uncertain. There are 16 residues in the CDR3. CDR1 and CDR2 from the germline V gene are MNHEY and SMNVEV (reference sequence). V lost 6 bases, J lost 0 bases, and 12 bases lay in between. CDR3 residues: CASRAAYSSYNSPLHF. The CDR3 nucleotides are TGTGCCAGCAGGGCAGCTTACAGCTCCTATAATTCACCCCTCCACTTT.

V and J are TRBV4-1 and TRBJ1-2; TRBD1 agrees at 7 bases. The CDR3 extends over 15 amino acids. Trimming cost V 0 bases and J 2 bases; bases outside gene matches: 3. Germline V gives CDR1 MGHRA, CDR2 YSYEKL. The CDR3 DNA reads as TGCGCCAGCAGCCAAGATCCGGGACAGAACTATGGCTACACCTTC. This gives the protein CASSQDPGQNYGYTF.

The chain combines TRBV30 with TRBJ2-3; 9 nucleotides line up with TRBD1. The ends lost 2 bases at V and 5 bases at J; junction bases unmatched: 8. Germline V gene lookup returns CDR1 GTSNPN and CDR2 SVGIG (reference sequence). This CDR3 spans 15 amino acids. CDR3 coding DNA: TGTGCCTGGAGTCCATACAGGGGGCGAGTAGATACGCAGTATTTT. Translating it yields CAWSPYRGRVDTQYF.

V is TRBV30 and J is TRBJ1-1; TRBD1 matches 7 bases. CDR1 GTSNPN and CDR2 SVGIG come from the germline V gene (reference sequence). The CDR3 extends over 14 amino acids. With V trimmed by 1 base and J by 3 bases, 5 bases remained unmatched. In nucleotides, the CDR3 is TGTGCCTGGAGTGCCAGGGGGTACGACACTGAAGCTTTCTTT. Amino acids: CAWSARGYDTEAFF.

The CDR3 sequence: CASSPMGAGDEQYF. The CDR3 region has the DNA TGCGCCAGCAGCCCCATGGGGGCAGGGGACGAGCAGTACTTC. The chain employs TRBV4-1 and TRBJ2-7, with a weak D call TRBD1 (6 bases). The germline gives CDR1 MGHRA, CDR2 YSYEKL. V shed 4 bases and J shed 5 bases, with 15 bases lying between them. The CDR3 loop spans 14 amino acids.

In the case of this clone: Different DNA sequences within this sample yield the same CDR3. The chain joins TRBV4-1 to TRBJ2-7; tentative D call: TRBD2 (5 bases). Trimming pared 3 bases from V and 4 bases from J, leaving 10 bases between. Germline-derived CDR1 and CDR2 are MGHRA and YSYEKL. CDR3 length equals 13 residues. CDR3 in DNA: TGCGCCAGCAGCCAGACTACAGCTTACGAGCAGTACTTC. It specifies CASSQTTAYEQYF.

The gene calls are TRBV28 and TRBJ1-4; 7 bases match TRBD1. Losses at the gene ends were 4 bases for V and 4 bases for J; bases not matched to a gene: 6. This CDR3 contains 15 residues. Germline CDR1 reads MDHEN; CDR2 reads SYDVKM. The DNA of the CDR3 is TGTGCCAGCAGTTCGGCCGGGACAGATAATGAAAAACTGTTTTTT. Protein sequence: CASSSAGTDNEKLFF. Together with reference TRBV28 and TRBJ1-4, the CDR3 gives the full variable domain: DVKVTQSSRYLVKRTGEKVFLECVQDMDHENMFWYRQDPGLGLRLIYFSYDVKMKEKGDIPEGYSVSREKKERFSLILESASTNQTSMYLCASSSAGTDNEKLFFGSGTQLSVL.

The gene calls are TRBV6-6 and TRBJ1-4; perhaps TRBD1 as D (5 bases). The CDR3 has 14 residues. The ends were cut back, 5 bases at V and 2 bases at J, with 9 bases in the middle. CDR1 MNHNY and CDR2 SVGAGI come from the germline V gene (reference sequence). The CDR3 here is CASSPGLTNEKLFF. Here the CDR3 DNA reads TGTGCCAGCAGTCCGGGACTTACTAATGAAAAACTGTTTTTT.

The chain combines TRBV28 with TRBJ1-2; weak D call: TRBD1 (6 bases). V shed 2 bases and J shed 8 bases, with 21 bases lying between them. The CDR3 contains 16 residues. The germline CDR1 and CDR2 sequences are MDHEN and SYDVKM. CDR3 DNA sequence: TGTGCCAGCAGTTTACTTTCACCCGGGACAAAGTGGGGCTACACCTTC. Translated: CASSLLSPGTKWGYTF.

This chain uses TRBV3-1 (or the pseudogene TRBV3-2) with TRBJ2-7; 7 bases line up with TRBD2. The germline gives CDR1 LGHDT, CDR2 YNNKEL (reference sequence). The V gene end was trimmed by 4 bases and the J gene end by 0 bases; junction bases not matched to a gene: 12. The CDR3 contains 17 residues. In nucleotides, the CDR3 is TGTGCCAGCAGCCGAACATCGGCTGGCGGGAGCTCCTACGAGCAGTACTTC. Encoded protein: CASSRTSAGGSSYEQYF.